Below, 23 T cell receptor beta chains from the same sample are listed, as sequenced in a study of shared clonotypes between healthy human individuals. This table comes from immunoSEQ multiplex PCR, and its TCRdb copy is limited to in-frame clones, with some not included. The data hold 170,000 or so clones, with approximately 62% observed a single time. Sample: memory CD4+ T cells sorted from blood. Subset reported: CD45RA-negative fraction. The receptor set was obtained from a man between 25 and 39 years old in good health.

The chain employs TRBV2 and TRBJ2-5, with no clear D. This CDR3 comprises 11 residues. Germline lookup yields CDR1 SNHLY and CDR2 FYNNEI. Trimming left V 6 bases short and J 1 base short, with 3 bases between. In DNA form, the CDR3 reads TGTGCCAGCAGCGGCCAAGAGACCCAGTACTTC. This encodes CASSGQETQYF.

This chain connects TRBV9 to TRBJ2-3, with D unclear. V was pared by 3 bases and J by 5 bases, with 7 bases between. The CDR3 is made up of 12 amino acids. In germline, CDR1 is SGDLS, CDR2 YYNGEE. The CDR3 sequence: CASSARIDTQYF. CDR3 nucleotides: TGTGCCAGCAGCGCCCGCATAGATACGCAGTATTTT.

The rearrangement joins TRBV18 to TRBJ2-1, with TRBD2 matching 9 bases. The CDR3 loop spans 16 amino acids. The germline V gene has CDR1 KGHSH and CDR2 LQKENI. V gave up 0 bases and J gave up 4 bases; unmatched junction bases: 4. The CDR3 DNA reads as TGTGCCAGCTCACCACCGGTGCGGGAGGGTTACAATGAGCAGTTCTTC. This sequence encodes CASSPPVREGYNEQFF.

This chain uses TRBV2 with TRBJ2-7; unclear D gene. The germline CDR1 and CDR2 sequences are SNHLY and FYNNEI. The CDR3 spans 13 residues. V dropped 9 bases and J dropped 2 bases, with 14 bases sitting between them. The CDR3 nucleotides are TGTGCCAGGATAACCGGGTCAACCTACGAGCAGTACTTC. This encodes CARITGSTYEQYF.

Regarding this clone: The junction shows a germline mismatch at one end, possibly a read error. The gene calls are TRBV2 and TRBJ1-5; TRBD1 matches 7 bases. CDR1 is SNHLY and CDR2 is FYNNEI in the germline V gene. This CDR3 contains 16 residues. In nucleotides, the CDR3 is TGTGCCAGCAGGGAAGGGACAGCGAATAGCAATCAGCCCCAGCATTTT. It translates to CASREGTANSNQPQHF.

Written as DNA, the CDR3 is TGCGCCAGCAGCCAAGCTCCCGGACGGGACAGGGGAATCGAGCAGTACTTC. It codes for CASSQAPGRDRGIEQYF. This chain joins TRBV4-1 and TRBJ2-7; TRBD1 matches 10 bases. The trim removed 1 base at V and 6 bases at J, leaving 12 bases unmatched. Germline CDR1 is MGHRA and CDR2 is YSYEKL. The CDR3 covers 17 residues.

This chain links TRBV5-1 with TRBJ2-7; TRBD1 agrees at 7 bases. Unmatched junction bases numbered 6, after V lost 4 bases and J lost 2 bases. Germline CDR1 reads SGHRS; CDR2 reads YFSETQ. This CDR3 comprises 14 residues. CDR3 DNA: TGCGCCAGCAGCCTGGGACAGTCTACCTACGAGCAGTACTTC. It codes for CASSLGQSTYEQYF.

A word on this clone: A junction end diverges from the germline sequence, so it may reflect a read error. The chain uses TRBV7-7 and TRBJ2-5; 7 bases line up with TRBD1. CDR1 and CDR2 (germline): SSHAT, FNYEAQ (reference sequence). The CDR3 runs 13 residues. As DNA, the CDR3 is TGTGCTAGCAGTACAGGGGTCAAAGAGACCCAGTACTTC. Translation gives CASSTGVKETQYF.

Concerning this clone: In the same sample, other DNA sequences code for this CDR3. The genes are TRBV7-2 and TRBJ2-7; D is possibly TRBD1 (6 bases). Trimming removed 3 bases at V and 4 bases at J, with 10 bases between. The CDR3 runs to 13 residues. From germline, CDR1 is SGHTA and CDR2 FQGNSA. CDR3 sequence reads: CASSFQGGYEQYF. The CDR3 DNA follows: TGTGCCAGCAGCTTCCAAGGGGGATACGAGCAGTACTTC.

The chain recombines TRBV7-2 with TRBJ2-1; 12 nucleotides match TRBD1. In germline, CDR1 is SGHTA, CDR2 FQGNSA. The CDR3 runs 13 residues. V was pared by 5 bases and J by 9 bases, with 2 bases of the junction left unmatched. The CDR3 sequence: CASSQGQGAEQFF. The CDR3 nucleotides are TGTGCCAGCAGCCAGGGACAGGGGGCTGAGCAGTTCTTC.

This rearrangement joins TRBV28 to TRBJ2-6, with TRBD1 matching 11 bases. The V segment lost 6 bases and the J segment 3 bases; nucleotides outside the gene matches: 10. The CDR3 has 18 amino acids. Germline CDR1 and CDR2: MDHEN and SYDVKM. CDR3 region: CASSPQGQGGYGANVLTF. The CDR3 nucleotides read TGTGCCAGCAGCCCCCAGGGACAGGGGGGATATGGGGCCAACGTCCTGACTTTC.

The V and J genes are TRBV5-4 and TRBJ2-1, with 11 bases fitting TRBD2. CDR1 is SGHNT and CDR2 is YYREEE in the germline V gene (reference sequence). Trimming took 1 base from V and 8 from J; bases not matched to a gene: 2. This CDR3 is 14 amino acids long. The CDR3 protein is CASSLPSGRHEQFF. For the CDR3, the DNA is TGTGCCAGCAGCTTGCCTAGCGGGAGGCATGAGCAGTTCTTC.

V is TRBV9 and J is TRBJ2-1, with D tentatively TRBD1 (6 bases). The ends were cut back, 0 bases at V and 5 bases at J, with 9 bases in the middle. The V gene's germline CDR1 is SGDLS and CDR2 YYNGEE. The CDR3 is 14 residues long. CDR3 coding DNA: TGTGCCAGCAGCGTAGTAGGGGGTGACAATGAGCAGTTCTTC. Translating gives CASSVVGGDNEQFF.

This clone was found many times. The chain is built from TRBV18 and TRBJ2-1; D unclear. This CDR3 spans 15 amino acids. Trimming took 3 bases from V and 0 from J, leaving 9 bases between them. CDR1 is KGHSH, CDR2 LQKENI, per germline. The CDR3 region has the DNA TGTGCCAGCTCACCCATGGTGTCCTCCTACAATGAGCAGTTCTTC. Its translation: CASSPMVSSYNEQFF.

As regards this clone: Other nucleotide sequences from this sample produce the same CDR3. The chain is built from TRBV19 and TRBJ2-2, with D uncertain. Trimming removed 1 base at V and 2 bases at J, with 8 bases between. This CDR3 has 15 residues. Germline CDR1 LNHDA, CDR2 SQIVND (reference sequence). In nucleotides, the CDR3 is TGTGCCAGTAGTATAGGAGGAACCAACACCGGGGAGCTGTTTTTT. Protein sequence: CASSIGGTNTGELFF.

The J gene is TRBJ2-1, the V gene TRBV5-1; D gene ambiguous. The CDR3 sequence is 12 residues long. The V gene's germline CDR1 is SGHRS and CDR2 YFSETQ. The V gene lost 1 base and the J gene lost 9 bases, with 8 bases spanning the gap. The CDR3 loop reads CASSLNRVEQFF. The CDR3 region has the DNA TGCGCCAGCAGCTTGAATCGGGTTGAGCAGTTCTTC.

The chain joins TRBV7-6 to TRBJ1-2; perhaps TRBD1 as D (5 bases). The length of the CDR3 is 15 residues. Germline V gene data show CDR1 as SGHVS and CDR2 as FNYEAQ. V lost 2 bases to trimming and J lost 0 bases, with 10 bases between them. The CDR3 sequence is CASSLWDEPNYGYTF. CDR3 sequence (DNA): TGTGCCAGCAGCTTATGGGACGAGCCTAACTATGGCTACACCTTC.

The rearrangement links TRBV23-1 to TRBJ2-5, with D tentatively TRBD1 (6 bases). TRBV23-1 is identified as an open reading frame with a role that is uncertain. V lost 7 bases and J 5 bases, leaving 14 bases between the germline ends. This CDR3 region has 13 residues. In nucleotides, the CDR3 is TGCGCCAGCACAGACAGGCCCGAGGAGACCCAGTACTTC. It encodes CASTDRPEETQYF.

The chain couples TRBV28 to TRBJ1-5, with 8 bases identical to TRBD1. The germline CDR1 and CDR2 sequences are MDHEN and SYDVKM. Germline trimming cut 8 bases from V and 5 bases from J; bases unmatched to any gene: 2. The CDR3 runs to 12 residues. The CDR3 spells CASRTGHQPQHF. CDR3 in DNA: TGTGCCAGCCGGACAGGGCATCAGCCCCAGCATTTT.

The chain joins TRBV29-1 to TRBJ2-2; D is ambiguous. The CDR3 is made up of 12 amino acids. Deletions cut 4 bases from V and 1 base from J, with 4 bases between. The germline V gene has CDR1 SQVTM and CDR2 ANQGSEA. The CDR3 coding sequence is TGCAGCGTTGGTTGGAACACCGGGGAGCTGTTTTTT. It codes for CSVGWNTGELFF.

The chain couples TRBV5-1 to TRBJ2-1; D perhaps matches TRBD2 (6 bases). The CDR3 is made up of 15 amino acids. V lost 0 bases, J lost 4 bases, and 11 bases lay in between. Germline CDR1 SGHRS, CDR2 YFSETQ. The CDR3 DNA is TGCGCCAGCAGCTTGGGACTAGGAGGTTACAATGAGCAGTTCTTC. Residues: CASSLGLGGYNEQFF.

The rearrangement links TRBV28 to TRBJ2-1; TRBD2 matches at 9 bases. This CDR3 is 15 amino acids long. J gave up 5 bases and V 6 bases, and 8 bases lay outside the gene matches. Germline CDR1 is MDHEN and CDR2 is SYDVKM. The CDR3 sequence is CASRAPSGKNNEQFF. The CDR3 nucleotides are TGTGCCAGCAGGGCTCCTAGCGGGAAGAACAATGAGCAGTTCTTC. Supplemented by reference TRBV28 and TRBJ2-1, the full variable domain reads DVKVTQSSRYLVKRTGEKVFLECVQDMDHENMFWYRQDPGLGLRLIYFSYDVKMKEKGDIPEGYSVSREKKERFSLILESASTNQTSMYLCASRAPSGKNNEQFFGPGTRLTVL.

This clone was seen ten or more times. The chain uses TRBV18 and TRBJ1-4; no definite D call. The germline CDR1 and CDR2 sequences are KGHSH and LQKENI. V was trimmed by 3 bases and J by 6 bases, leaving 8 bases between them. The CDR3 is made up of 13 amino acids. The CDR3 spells CASSPQGHEKLFF. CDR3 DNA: TGTGCCAGCTCACCGCAAGGGCATGAAAAACTGTTTTTT.